These 14 T cell receptor beta chains originate from one sample sequenced in a study of blood T cell repertoires in COVID-19. The data were produced by immunoSEQ multiplex PCR, yet TCRdb's version contains in-frame clones alone and is incomplete. In the table there are hundreds of thousands of clones, 85% of which are singletons. The material sequenced was PBMCs or T cells enriched from blood (not recorded which). The receptors originated from a man between 40 and 49 years old who had recovered from COVID-19.

The chain is built from TRBV29-1 and TRBJ1-2, with TRBD1 as a possible D gene (5 bases). This CDR3 contains 11 residues. V dropped 6 bases and J dropped 7 bases, with 12 bases sitting between them. Germline V gene sequence: CDR1 SQVTM, CDR2 ANQGSEA. The CDR3 sequence is CSVDTGFGYTF. The CDR3 DNA follows: TGCAGCGTGGACACAGGCTTTGGCTACACCTTC.

The chain carries TRBV29-1 and TRBJ2-7; D remains unclear. Trimming pared 4 bases from V and 7 bases from J, leaving 11 bases between. CDR3 length equals 11 residues. Germline CDR1 reads SQVTM; CDR2 reads ANQGSEA. CDR3 sequence: CSVGLPGEQYF. As DNA, the CDR3 is TGCAGCGTTGGACTTCCCGGGGAGCAGTACTTC.

This clone was detected a few times. This rearrangement joins TRBV12-5 to TRBJ1-1, with a possible D match to TRBD1 (6 bases). CDR1 and CDR2 (germline): LGHNT, FRNRAP. This CDR3 has 15 amino acids. Trimming pared 6 bases from V and 1 base from J, leaving 15 bases between. The DNA of the CDR3 is TGTGCTAGTGGGCTCCTCTTGGACAGGAACACTGAAGCTTTCTTT. It encodes CASGLLLDRNTEAFF.

V gene TRBV12-3 or TRBV12-4 combines with J gene TRBJ1-1, with D possibly being TRBD1 (5 bases). The CDR3 covers 13 residues. V was shortened by 6 bases and J by 11 bases, with 19 bases between the two germline ends. The chain's CDR3 is CASRQTGIQGAFF. CDR3 nucleotide sequence: TGTGCCAGCAGGCAAACAGGAATCCAAGGGGCTTTCTTT.

In nucleotides, the CDR3 is TGTGCCAGCAACTCCAACAAGCGGGGCACCGGGGAGCTGTTTTTT. The encoded protein is CASNSNKRGTGELFF. The rearrangement uses TRBV6-6 and TRBJ2-2, with 7 bases that match TRBD2. Germline trimming cut 7 bases from V and 4 bases from J; bases unmatched to any gene: 9. Germline CDR1 is MNHNY and CDR2 is SVGAGI (reference sequence). The CDR3 totals 15 residues.

The chain joins TRBV27 to TRBJ2-7, with 10 nucleotides matching TRBD1. This CDR3 is built from 13 residues. Unmatched junction bases numbered 4, after V lost 6 bases and J lost 5 bases. Germline V gives CDR1 MNHEY, CDR2 SMNVEV (reference sequence). CDR3 bases: TGTGCCAGCAGCGGACAGGGGGGCCACGAGCAGTACTTC. Protein product: CASSGQGGHEQYF.

This chain uses TRBV9 with TRBJ2-3; 8 nucleotides align to TRBD2. There are 16 residues in the CDR3. The ends lost 4 bases at V and 0 bases at J; junction bases unmatched: 7. The germline V gene encodes CDR1 SGDLS and CDR2 YYNGEE. The CDR3 loop reads CASSSSGRDSTDTQYF. The CDR3 DNA reads TGTGCCAGCAGCTCCTCCGGGAGGGACAGCACAGATACGCAGTATTTT. The variable domain in full, completed from reference TRBV9 and TRBJ2-3, reads DSGVTQTPKHLITATGQRVTLRCSPRSGDLSVYWYQQSLDQGLQFLIQYYNGEERAKGNILERFSAQQFPDLHSELNLSSLELGDSALYFCASSSSGRDSTDTQYFGPGTRLTVL.

The J gene is TRBJ1-1, the V gene TRBV7-2; D possibly corresponds to TRBD1 (6 bases). CDR3 length: 15 amino acids. V shed 5 bases and J shed 2 bases, with 15 bases lying between them. CDR1 is SGHTA and CDR2 is FQGNSA in the germline V gene. The CDR3 nucleotides are TGTGCCAGCAGCCCAACAATGGACAGAAACACTGAAGCTTTCTTT. Translation: CASSPTMDRNTEAFF.

The chain recombines TRBV27 with TRBJ2-7; TRBD2 aligns across 7 bases. The CDR3 covers 15 residues. The J segment lost 7 bases and the V segment lost 8 bases, leaving 17 bases of the junction unmatched. Germline V gene sequence: CDR1 MNHEY, CDR2 SMNVEV (reference sequence). The DNA of the CDR3 is TGTGCCAGCGGGCCGGGGGGAGGGCGCCTGGGAGAGCAGTACTTC. Residues: CASGPGGGRLGEQYF.

The chain couples TRBV7-3 to TRBJ2-2; a weak D match, TRBD1 (6 bases). Deletions cut 5 bases from V and 2 bases from J, with 18 bases between. The germline gives CDR1 SGHTA, CDR2 FQGTGA. This CDR3 has 17 residues. The chain's CDR3 is CASSPLAGTSNTGELFF. The CDR3 nucleotides are TGTGCCAGCAGCCCCCTGGCTGGGACAAGCAACACCGGGGAGCTGTTTTTT.

This chain joins TRBV9 and TRBJ1-2; maybe TRBD1 (5 bases). The CDR3 is made up of 15 amino acids. CDR1 and CDR2 from the germline V gene are SGDLS and YYNGEE. Trimming stripped 6 bases from V and 4 bases from J, with 19 bases between. CDR3 loop: CASTGSGRVAYGYTF. The CDR3 bases are TGTGCCAGCACCGGATCGGGCAGGGTCGCCTATGGCTACACCTTC.

J is TRBJ2-3 and V is TRBV29-1; 12 nucleotides align to TRBD2. The CDR3 has 14 amino acids. Trimming removed 4 bases from V and 5 bases from J; junction bases left unmatched: 4. Germline CDR1 and CDR2: SQVTM and ANQGSEA. Written as DNA, the CDR3 is TGCAGCGTTGGCAAGGGACTAGCGGGAGATACGCAGTATTTT. Translation gives CSVGKGLAGDTQYF.

The rearrangement uses TRBV24-1 and TRBJ2-7; D perhaps matches TRBD1 (6 bases). The CDR3 extends over 18 amino acids. Germline CDR1 reads KGHDR; CDR2 reads SFDVKD. The V gene lost 1 base and the J gene lost 6 bases, with 24 bases spanning the gap. Here the CDR3 reads CATSDFVGRQGHLGEQYF. As DNA, the CDR3 is TGTGCCACCAGTGATTTCGTCGGCCGTCAGGGGCACCTCGGCGAGCAGTACTTC.

The rearrangement links TRBV18 to TRBJ1-1, with unresolved D. Germline values: CDR1 KGHSH, CDR2 LQKENI. V shed 4 bases and J shed 5 bases, with 20 bases lying between them. The CDR3 loop spans 16 amino acids. CDR3 sequence reads: CASSQGPTVGMTEAFF. The CDR3 coding sequence is TGTGCCAGCTCACAAGGGCCTACGGTCGGGATGACTGAAGCTTTCTTT.